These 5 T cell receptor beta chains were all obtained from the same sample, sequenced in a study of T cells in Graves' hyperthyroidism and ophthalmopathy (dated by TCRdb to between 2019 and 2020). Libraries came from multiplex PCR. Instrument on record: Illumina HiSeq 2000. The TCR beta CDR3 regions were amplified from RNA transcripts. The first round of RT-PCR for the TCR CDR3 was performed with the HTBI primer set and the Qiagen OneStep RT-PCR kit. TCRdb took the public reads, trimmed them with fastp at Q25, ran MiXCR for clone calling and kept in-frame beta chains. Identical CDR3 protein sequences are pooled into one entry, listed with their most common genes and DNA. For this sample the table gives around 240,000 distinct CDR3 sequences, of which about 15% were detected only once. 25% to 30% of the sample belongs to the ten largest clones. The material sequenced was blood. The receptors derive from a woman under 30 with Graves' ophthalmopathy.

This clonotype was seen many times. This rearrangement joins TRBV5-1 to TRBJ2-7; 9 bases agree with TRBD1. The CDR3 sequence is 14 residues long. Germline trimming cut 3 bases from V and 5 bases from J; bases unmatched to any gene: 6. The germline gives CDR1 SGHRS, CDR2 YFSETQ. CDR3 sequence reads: CASSSWDRAHEQYF. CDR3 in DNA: TGCGCCAGCAGCTCCTGGGACAGGGCCCACGAGCAGTACTTC.

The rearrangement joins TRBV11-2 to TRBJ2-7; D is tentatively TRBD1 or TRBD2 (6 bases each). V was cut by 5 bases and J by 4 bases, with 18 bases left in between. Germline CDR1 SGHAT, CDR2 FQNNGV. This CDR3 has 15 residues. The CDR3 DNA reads TGTGCCAGCAGCCCGGGGTTGTCGGGGGCTTACGAGCAGTACTTC. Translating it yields CASSPGLSGAYEQYF.

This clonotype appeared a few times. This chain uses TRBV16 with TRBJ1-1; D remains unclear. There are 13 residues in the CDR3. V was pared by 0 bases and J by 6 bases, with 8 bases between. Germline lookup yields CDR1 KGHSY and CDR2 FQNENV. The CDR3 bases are TGTGCCAGCAGCCAATCGAAATTATCTGAAGCTTTCTTT. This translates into CASSQSKLSEAFF.

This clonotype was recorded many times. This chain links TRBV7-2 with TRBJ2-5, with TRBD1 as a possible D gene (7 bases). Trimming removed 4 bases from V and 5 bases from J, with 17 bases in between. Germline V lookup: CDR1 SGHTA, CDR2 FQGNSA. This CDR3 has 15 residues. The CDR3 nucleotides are TGTGCCAGCAGCTCCAGGGGGGCGAGTGGGGAGACCCAGTACTTC. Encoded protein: CASSSRGASGETQYF. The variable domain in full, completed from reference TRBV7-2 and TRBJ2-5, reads GAGVSQSPSNKVTEKGKDVELRCDPISGHTALYWYRQSLGQGLEFLIYFQGNSAPDKSGLPSDRFSAERTGGSVSTLTIQRTQQEDSAVYLCASSSRGASGETQYFGPGTRLLVL.

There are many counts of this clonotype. In DNA form, the CDR3 reads TGCAGCGGGTGGACAACATTCTATGGCTACACCTTC. Amino acid sequence: CSGWTTFYGYTF. This chain joins TRBV29-1 and TRBJ1-2; D is perhaps TRBD1 (5 bases). Germline CDR1 and CDR2: SQVTM and ANQGSEA. This CDR3 comprises 12 residues. V lost 7 bases and J lost 4, with 13 bases in between.